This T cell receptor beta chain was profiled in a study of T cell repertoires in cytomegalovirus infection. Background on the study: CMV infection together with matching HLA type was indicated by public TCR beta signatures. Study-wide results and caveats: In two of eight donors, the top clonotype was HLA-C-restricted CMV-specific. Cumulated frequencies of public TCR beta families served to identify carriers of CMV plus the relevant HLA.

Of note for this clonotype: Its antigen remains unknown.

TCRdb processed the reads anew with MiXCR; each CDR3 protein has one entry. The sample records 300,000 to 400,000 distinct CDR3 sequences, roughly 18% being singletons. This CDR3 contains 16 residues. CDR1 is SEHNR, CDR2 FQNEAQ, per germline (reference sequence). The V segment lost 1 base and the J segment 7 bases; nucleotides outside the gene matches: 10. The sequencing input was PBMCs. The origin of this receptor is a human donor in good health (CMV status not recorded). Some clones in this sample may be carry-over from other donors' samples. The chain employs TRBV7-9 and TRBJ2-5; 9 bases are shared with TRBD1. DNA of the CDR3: TGTGCCAGCAGCTTAGATGAGAGGACAGGGGTTCGGACCCAGTACTTC. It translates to CASSLDERTGVRTQYF.